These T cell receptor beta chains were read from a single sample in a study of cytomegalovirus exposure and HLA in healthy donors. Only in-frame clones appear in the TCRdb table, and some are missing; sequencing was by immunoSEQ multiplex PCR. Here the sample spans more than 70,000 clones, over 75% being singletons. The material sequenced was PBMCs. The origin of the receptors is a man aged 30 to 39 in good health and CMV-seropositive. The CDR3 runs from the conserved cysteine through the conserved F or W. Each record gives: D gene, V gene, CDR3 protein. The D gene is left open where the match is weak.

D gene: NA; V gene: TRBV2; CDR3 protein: CASTAGYNEQFF
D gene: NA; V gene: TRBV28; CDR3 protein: CASSSRLDEAFF
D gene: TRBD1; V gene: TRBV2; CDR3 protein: CANRTGGNAEAFF
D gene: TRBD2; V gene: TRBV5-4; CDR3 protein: CASSFAPGLAVTDTQYF
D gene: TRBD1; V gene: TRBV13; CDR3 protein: CASSSRDRGLDEQFF
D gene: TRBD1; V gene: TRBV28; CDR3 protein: CASRTGGDTEAFF
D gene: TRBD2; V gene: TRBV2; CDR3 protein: CASSWTRQETQYF
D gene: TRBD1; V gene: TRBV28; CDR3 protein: CASSLSGQVEETQYF
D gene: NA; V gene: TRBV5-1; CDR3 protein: CASSLTGPHNEQFF
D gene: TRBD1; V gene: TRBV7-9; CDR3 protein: CASSFRTGDTQYF
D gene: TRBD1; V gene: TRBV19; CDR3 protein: CATADRGGEKLFF
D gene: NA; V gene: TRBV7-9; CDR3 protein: CSSSLVLSRGLTDTQYF
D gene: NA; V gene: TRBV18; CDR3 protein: CASSPPGNPRVTGELFF
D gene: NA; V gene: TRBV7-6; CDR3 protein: CASSSKGKERGLNTEAFF
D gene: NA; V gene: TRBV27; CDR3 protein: CASRQQVFSTDTQYF
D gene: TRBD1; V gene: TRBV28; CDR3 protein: CASTLGDRSSYEQYF
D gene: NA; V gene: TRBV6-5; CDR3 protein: CATAEGGGQPQHF
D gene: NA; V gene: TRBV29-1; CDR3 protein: CSVETLHSEAFF
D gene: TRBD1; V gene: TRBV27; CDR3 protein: CASRGDRGRETQYF
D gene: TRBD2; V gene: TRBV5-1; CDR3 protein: CASSTSGSTGELFF
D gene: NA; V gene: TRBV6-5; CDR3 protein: CASSSGLRTAYEQYF
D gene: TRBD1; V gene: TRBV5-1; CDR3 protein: CASSLGQGLETEAFF
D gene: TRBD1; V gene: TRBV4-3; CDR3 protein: CASSRPIDRETEAFF
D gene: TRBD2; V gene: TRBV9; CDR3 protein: CASSASGATYEQYF
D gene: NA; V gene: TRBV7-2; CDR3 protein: CASSSQTNSYEQYF
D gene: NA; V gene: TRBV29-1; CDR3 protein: CSVGTEEPYEQYF
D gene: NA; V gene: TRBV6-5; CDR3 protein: CASSYSEQGYSPLHF
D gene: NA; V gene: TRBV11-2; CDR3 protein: CASSFGYGYTF
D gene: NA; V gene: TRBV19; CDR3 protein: CASSLTGGTDTQYF
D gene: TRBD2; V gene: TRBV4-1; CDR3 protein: CASTPAGALLSDTQYF
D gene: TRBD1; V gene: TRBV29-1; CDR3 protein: CSANRGPYEQYF